The 27 T cell receptor beta chains below come from one sample, sequenced in a study of CD8+CD57+ T cells in acquired aplastic anemia. Genomic DNA, serving as template, underwent TCR beta VDJ and CDR3 profiling. TCRdb independently ran MiXCR on the reads; one entry per CDR3 protein. This sample has some 220,000 distinct CDR3 sequences, with approximately 35% found just once. What was sequenced was sorted CD4+, CD8+, or CD8+CD57+ T cells (not recorded which) from PBMCs. Receptors originate from a human donor in good health, serving as a control.

This clonotype was counted at least ten times. The chain employs TRBV6-5 and TRBJ1-6; D is undetermined. This CDR3 has 13 residues. Per germline, CDR1 MNHEY and CDR2 SVGAGI. Trimming took 4 bases from V and 10 from J, leaving 11 bases between them. This CDR3 reads CASSLGNTSPLHF. The CDR3 DNA reads as TGTGCCAGCAGTTTGGGAAACACATCACCCCTCCACTTT.

The chain couples TRBV5-6 to TRBJ2-7; TRBD2 matches at 9 bases. The CDR3 spans 16 residues. Germline V lookup: CDR1 SGHDT, CDR2 YYEEEE. The V gene end was trimmed by 2 bases and the J gene end by 4 bases; junction bases not matched to a gene: 10. CDR3 nucleotide sequence: TGTGCCAGCAGCTTCGACGCAGCGGGGGGATTTTACGAGCAGTACTTC. This gives the protein CASSFDAAGGFYEQYF.

The rearrangement uses TRBV10-1 and TRBJ2-1, with a tentative D call TRBD2 (6 bases). The CDR3 is made up of 15 amino acids. Deletions cut 4 bases from V and 7 bases from J, with 17 bases between. CDR1 is WNHNN, CDR2 SYGVQD, per germline (reference sequence). In DNA form, the CDR3 reads TGCGCCAGCAGTGTGGGTAGCGGTTTCGGGAATGAGCAGTTCTTC. It translates to CASSVGSGFGNEQFF.

The chain is built from TRBV2 and TRBJ2-7; D might be TRBD1 or TRBD2, each matching 7 bases. The DNA end is a closer match to TRBJ2-5, so the J assignment may be wrong. The CDR3 sequence is 15 residues long. Germline lookup yields CDR1 SNHLY and CDR2 FYNNEI. CDR3 DNA sequence: TGTGCCAGCAGTGGAGACAGGGAGGGTTGGGAGACCCAGTACTTC. Translated: CASSGDREGWETQYF.

This clonotype was seen ten or more times. The chain has TRBV24-1 and TRBJ2-1; 7 bases fit TRBD2. This CDR3 spans 16 amino acids. Germline values: CDR1 KGHDR, CDR2 SFDVKD. V lost 2 bases to trimming and J lost 1 base; unmatched junction nucleotides: 4. The CDR3 sequence is CATSDSLGGSYNEQFF. CDR3 in DNA: TGTGCCACCAGTGATTCATTGGGAGGGTCCTACAATGAGCAGTTCTTC.

The chain is built from TRBV12-3 or TRBV12-4 and TRBJ1-2, with unresolved D. V was clipped by 5 bases and J by 6 bases, with 19 bases between them. This CDR3 spans 15 amino acids. The CDR3 coding sequence is TGTGCCAGCAGTACCTTACGGGTCCCCTCCCATGGCTACACCTTC. It is translated as CASSTLRVPSHGYTF.

This clonotype was picked up many times. V gene TRBV19 combines with J gene TRBJ2-3; TRBD1 matches 9 bases. CDR1 is LNHDA and CDR2 is SQIVND in the germline V gene (reference sequence). V shed 4 bases, J shed 2 bases, and the junction held 4 bases outside the gene matches. The CDR3 is 15 amino acids. CDR3 in amino acids: CASSSWDRDTDTQYF. In DNA, the CDR3 is TGTGCCAGTAGTAGTTGGGACAGGGACACAGATACGCAGTATTTT.

This rearrangement joins TRBV2 to TRBJ1-3, with 8 bases fitting TRBD1. Germline V lookup: CDR1 SNHLY, CDR2 FYNNEI. This CDR3 contains 11 residues. The junction had 2 bases not matched to a gene; V was cut back by 9 bases and J by 7 bases. The CDR3 DNA reads TGTGCCAGAAGACAGGGGAACACCATATATTTT. It encodes CARRQGNTIYF.

J is TRBJ2-3 and V is TRBV9, with 7 bases that match TRBD2. This CDR3 region has 14 residues. Trimming cost V 7 bases and J 4 bases; bases outside gene matches: 9. Germline lookup yields CDR1 SGDLS and CDR2 YYNGEE. The CDR3 spells CASSTVAGADTQYF. The CDR3 DNA sequence: TGTGCCAGCTCAACTGTGGCGGGAGCAGATACGCAGTATTTT. The variable domain in full, with the rest retrieved from reference TRBV9 and TRBJ2-3, is DSGVTQTPKHLITATGQRVTLRCSPRSGDLSVYWYQQSLDQGLQFLIQYYNGEERAKGNILERFSAQQFPDLHSELNLSSLELGDSALYFCASSTVAGADTQYFGPGTRLTVL.

This clonotype was seen a single time. Given the absence of the conserved phenylalanine or tryptophan at the CDR3 end, a read error is likely. The chain carries TRBV20-1 and TRBJ1-1, with D possibly being TRBD1 (5 bases). V gave up 3 bases and J gave up 7 bases, with 12 bases separating them. The CDR3 sequence is 12 residues long. The germline CDR1 and CDR2 sequences are DFQATT and SNEGSKA (reference sequence). The CDR3 reads CSASGGWDEAFS. Written as DNA, the CDR3 is TGCAGTGCTAGCGGGGGGTGGGATGAAGCTTTCTCT.

There are many counts of this clonotype. This sequence joins TRBV20-1 and TRBJ1-1; D is perhaps TRBD1 (6 bases). The germline V and J ends were trimmed by 5 bases and 5 bases, with 21 bases remaining between them. The CDR3 loop spans 15 amino acids. Germline CDR1 and CDR2: DFQATT and SNEGSKA (reference sequence). The CDR3 sequence is CSAHTGSTGRTEAFF. In nucleotides, the CDR3 is TGCAGTGCTCATACCGGATCGACAGGTCGGACTGAAGCTTTCTTT.

In this sample, this clonotype turned up many times. CDR3 residues: CASSRVSADTYNEQFF. CDR3 bases: TGTGCCAGCAGCCGCGTTTCGGCGGATACGTACAATGAGCAGTTCTTC. This chain uses TRBV7-8 with TRBJ2-1, with no clear D. The CDR3 consists of 16 residues. Germline CDR1 SGHVS, CDR2 FQNEAQ. Trimming took off 5 bases at V and 4 bases at J, with 18 bases between the two ends.

The chain joins TRBV15 to TRBJ2-7, with D unclear. In germline, CDR1 is LNHNV, CDR2 YYDKDF (reference sequence). Trimming pared 1 base from V and 3 bases from J, leaving 10 bases between. The CDR3 has 14 residues. CDR3 residues: CATSRGRGHYEQYF. As DNA, the CDR3 is TGTGCCACCAGCAGAGGACGAGGTCACTACGAGCAGTACTTC.

For this clonotype: A much larger clone lies one base from this, so it may be a read error. The chain has TRBV7-3 and TRBJ1-1; D gene ambiguous. The germline gives CDR1 SGHTA, CDR2 FQGTGA. The ends were cut back, 3 bases at V and 3 bases at J, with 8 bases in the middle. The CDR3 covers 13 residues. DNA for the CDR3: TGTGCCAGCAGCTTCACACCCTACACTGAAGCTTTCTTT. This translates into CASSFTPYTEAFF.

This clonotype was seen repeatedly, ten times or more. The chain couples TRBV9 to TRBJ1-1; 7 nucleotides line up with TRBD1. Germline trimming cut 3 bases from V and 0 bases from J; bases unmatched to any gene: 2. CDR3 length: 14 amino acids. Per the germline V gene, CDR1 is SGDLS and CDR2 is YYNGEE. The CDR3 protein is CASSGTGMNTEAFF. Written as DNA, the CDR3 is TGTGCCAGCAGCGGGACAGGTATGAACACTGAAGCTTTCTTT.

This clonotype has ten or more counts. V and J are TRBV12-3 or TRBV12-4 and TRBJ1-5; D not resolved. CDR3 size: 15 residues. The V end lost 6 bases, the J end lost 4 bases, and 16 bases lay between the germline ends. CDR3 amino acids: CASSSDGDSNQPQHF. The CDR3 region has the DNA TGTGCCAGCAGCTCGGACGGGGATAGTAATCAGCCCCAGCATTTT.

This rearrangement joins TRBV15 to TRBJ2-7; no clear D gene. Germline V gene data show CDR1 as LNHNV and CDR2 as YYDKDF (reference sequence). CDR3 size: 12 residues. Trimming stripped 5 bases from V and 3 bases from J, with 8 bases between. DNA of the CDR3: TGTGCCACCAGCGGTGGGTTCTACGAGCAGTACTTC. It translates to CATSGGFYEQYF.

Concerning this clonotype itself: This may come from a read error, since a much larger clone is one base off. The rearrangement links TRBV5-5 to TRBJ1-2; D is unclear. This CDR3 comprises 14 residues. The germline CDR1 and CDR2 sequences are SGHKS and YYEKEE (reference sequence). V lost 4 bases and J 4 bases, leaving 14 bases between the germline ends. In nucleotides, the CDR3 is TGTGCCAGCAGCCCATCCGGACCAGGCTATGGCTACACCTTC. Residues: CASSPSGPGYGYTF.

As to this clonotype: A read error may be the cause here, since a much bigger clone is one base away. The chain uses TRBV20-1 and TRBJ1-1; D is ambiguous. The ends were cut back, 7 bases at V and 2 bases at J, with 14 bases in the middle. The germline V gene has CDR1 DFQATT and CDR2 SNEGSKA (reference sequence). This CDR3 is built from 13 residues. The DNA of the CDR3 is TGCAGTGTGCCGCGGATGCACAACACTGAAGCTTTCTTT. Translating it yields CSVPRMHNTEAFF.

This clonotype was observed a single time. The chain uses TRBV5-1 and TRBJ1-6; 12 nucleotides align to TRBD1. Trimming took 2 bases from V and 5 from J; bases not matched to a gene: 2. The germline gives CDR1 SGHRS, CDR2 YFSETQ. The CDR3 runs to 16 residues. As DNA, the CDR3 is TGCGCCAGCAGCTTCGGGACAGGGGGCGATAATTCACCCCTCCACTTT. Amino acid sequence: CASSFGTGGDNSPLHF. Drawing the rest from reference TRBV5-1 and TRBJ1-6, the complete variable domain is KAGVTQTPRYLIKTRGQQVTLSCSPISGHRSVSWYQQTPGQGLQFLFEYFSETQRNKGNFPGRFSGRQFSNSRSEMNVSTLELGDSALYLCASSFGTGGDNSPLHFGNGTRLTVT.

The chain has TRBV10-3 and TRBJ2-3; D unclear. V was pared by 10 bases and J by 2 bases, with 13 bases between. The germline gives CDR1 ENHRY, CDR2 SYGVKD. CDR3 length equals 13 residues. The CDR3 DNA is TGTGCCACCGAACCATCTGCCACAGATACGCAGTATTTT. It yields the protein CATEPSATDTQYF.

A word on this clonotype: This may be a read error: a much more frequent sequence differs by one nucleotide. J is TRBJ2-2 and V is TRBV20-1; no reliable D call. The CDR3 sequence is 16 residues long. Germline-derived CDR1 and CDR2 are DFQATT and SNEGSKA (reference sequence). Trimming took off 0 bases at V and 2 bases at J, with 13 bases between the two ends. The CDR3 loop reads CSARDVLRPNTGELFF. The DNA for the CDR3 is TGCAGTGCTAGAGATGTTCTACGGCCTAACACCGGGGAGCTGTTTTTT.

Notes on this clonotype: The junction does not match germline at one end; this may be a read error. V is TRBV29-1 and J is TRBJ1-2; unclear D gene. The CDR3 covers 11 residues. Germline V CDR1 and CDR2: SQVTM, ANQGSEA. The CDR3 protein is CSVEDRDGYTF. The DNA of the CDR3 is TGCAGCGTGGAAGACCGAGATGGCTACACCTTC.

In this sample, this clonotype turned up a few times. The chain couples TRBV5-4 to TRBJ1-2; D unresolved. Germline values: CDR1 SGHNT, CDR2 YYREEE (reference sequence). V lost 3 bases and J lost 2, with 8 bases in between. The CDR3 consists of 13 residues. This chain's CDR3 is CASSWILNYGYTF. The CDR3 DNA follows: TGTGCCAGCAGCTGGATTCTAAACTATGGCTACACCTTC.

Regarding this clonotype: This sequence may be a read error, since a much larger clone differs from it by one base. The final CDR3 position lacks the conserved phenylalanine or tryptophan, pointing to a likely read error. The V call is TRBV20-1, the J call TRBJ1-2; unclear D gene. V was cut by 3 bases and J by 0 bases, with 11 bases left in between. The germline V gene encodes CDR1 DFQATT and CDR2 SNEGSKA (reference sequence). CDR3 size: 14 residues. The CDR3, as DNA: TGCAGTGCTAGCCCAGAGTATACTAACTATGGCTACACCCTC. Translation gives CSASPEYTNYGYTL.

V gene TRBV19 combines with J gene TRBJ1-2, with D uncertain. V was cut by 1 base and J by 3 bases, with 12 bases left in between. CDR3 length: 15 amino acids. The germline CDR1 and CDR2 sequences are LNHDA and SQIVND (reference sequence). CDR3 DNA: TGTGCCAGTAGTATAGGACCGGGCTTAGACTATGGCTACACCTTC. Its translation is CASSIGPGLDYGYTF. The full variable domain, its missing parts supplied by reference TRBV19 and TRBJ1-2, is DGGITQSPKYLFRKEGQNVTLSCEQNLNHDAMYWYRQDPGQGLRLIYYSQIVNDFQKGDIAEGYSVSREKKESFPLTVTSAQKNPTAFYLCASSIGPGLDYGYTFGSGTRLTVV.

In its sample, this clonotype was seen many times. CDR3 sequence: CSARDRGLGYGYTF. In DNA, the CDR3 is TGCAGTGCTAGAGACAGGGGTTTGGGCTATGGCTACACCTTC. The chain recombines TRBV20-1 with TRBJ1-2, with D perhaps matching TRBD1 (6 bases). The CDR3 is 14 residues long. The V and J ends lost 0 bases and 4 bases respectively, with 12 bases between them. Germline V gene sequence: CDR1 DFQATT, CDR2 SNEGSKA (reference sequence).